Each of the 20 T cell receptor beta chains below was sequenced from the same sample in a study of T-cell memory formation after mild COVID-19 (dated by TCRdb to the early 2020s). Library creation used 5' RACE. The sequencer was an Illumina NovaSeq 6000. In-frame beta chains were kept once TCRdb had trimmed the public reads at Q25 with fastp and called clones with MiXCR. Rows with a matching CDR3 protein are joined into one entry that keeps the most common DNA and genes. In this sample the table shows 310,000 or so distinct CDR3 sequences, about 16% of which occur a single time. The ten largest account for 22% of the sample. Sequenced sample: PBMCs or a T cell subset sorted from them (not recorded which). The receptors come from a young man who had mild COVID-19 (a few samples of this study predate the infection). The sample titles of this study are shuffled in the database, so cell type and time point are left out; the donor was told from shared clones.

The V gene is TRBV12-3 or TRBV12-4, the J gene TRBJ1-2; a weak D match, TRBD1 (5 bases). The CDR3 totals 11 residues. Trimming took off 1 base at V and 13 bases at J, with 10 bases between the two ends. The DNA for the CDR3 is TGTGCCAGCAGTTTAGGGCAGGGTGGCACCTTC. Encoded protein: CASSLGQGGTF.

J is TRBJ2-3 and V is TRBV7-2; tentative D call: TRBD2 (7 bases). Germline CDR1 reads SGHTA; CDR2 reads FQGNSA. V lost 5 bases to trimming and J lost 3 bases, with 18 bases between them. This CDR3 is 16 amino acids long. The CDR3 bases are TGTGCCAGCAGCCGAGCCCCAGCGGGGACAACAGATACGCAGTATTTT. Encoded protein: CASSRAPAGTTDTQYF.

The chain joins TRBV7-9 to TRBJ2-2; no reliable D call. Germline CDR1 reads SEHNR; CDR2 reads FQNEAQ (reference sequence). CDR3 length: 22 amino acids. Trimming removed 1 base at V and 4 bases at J, with 31 bases between. In DNA form, the CDR3 reads TGTGCCAGCAGCTTAGACCCCCTTGGGATAGGAGCCCAGAAAAGAGGCACCGGGGAGCTGTTTTTT. This sequence encodes CASSLDPLGIGAQKRGTGELFF.

This clonotype was seen a few times. The rearrangement joins TRBV28 to TRBJ2-7; the match to TRBD2 covers 9 bases. This CDR3 has 16 residues. Germline assignment: CDR1 MDHEN and CDR2 SYDVKM. V trimming: 5 bases; J trimming: 4 bases; junction bases outside the gene matches: 12. The CDR3 coding sequence is TGTGCCAGCAGTCGGGACGGACTAGCGATCGATTACGAGCAGTACTTC. As protein: CASSRDGLAIDYEQYF.

This clonotype has just a few counts. J is TRBJ2-7 and V is TRBV6-2 or TRBV6-3, with 8 positions matching TRBD1. The length of the CDR3 is 15 residues. Germline-derived CDR1 and CDR2 are MNHEY and SVGEGT. The junction had 6 bases not matched to a gene; V was cut back by 2 bases and J by 3 bases. The CDR3 DNA is TGTGCCAGCAGTTACGGGCAGGGGGCCCGCTACGAGCAGTACTTC. Amino acid sequence: CASSYGQGARYEQYF.

The chain couples TRBV6-2 or TRBV6-3 to TRBJ2-5; 7 nucleotides match TRBD2. The CDR3 contains 12 residues. V dropped 7 bases and J dropped 3; count of bases not matched to a gene: 2. The germline V gene encodes CDR1 MNHEY and CDR2 SVGEGT. The DNA of the CDR3 is TGTGCCAGCACCCGGGGGGAAGAGACCCAGTACTTC. It translates to CASTRGEETQYF.

This clonotype has just a few counts. The chain uses TRBV7-2 and TRBJ2-7; 10 positions match TRBD1. The CDR3 totals 15 residues. The germline gives CDR1 SGHTA, CDR2 FQGNSA. The J segment lost 2 bases and the V segment lost 3 bases, leaving 4 bases of the junction unmatched. CDR3 coding DNA: TGTGCCAGCAGCTTCGCCGGGACAGGGGCCTACGAGCAGTACTTC. Residues: CASSFAGTGAYEQYF.

The chain uses TRBV9 and TRBJ2-3, with no clear D. Per germline, CDR1 SGDLS and CDR2 YYNGEE. This CDR3 is 15 amino acids long. Trimming stripped 4 bases from V and 0 bases from J, with 12 bases between. The CDR3 sequence is CASSPPGFSTDTQYF. CDR3 DNA sequence: TGTGCCAGCAGCCCTCCGGGTTTCAGCACAGATACGCAGTATTTT.

This clonotype was seen more than once but under ten times. This chain uses TRBV6-6 with TRBJ1-6; D is undetermined. V gave up 2 bases and J gave up 10 bases, with 9 bases separating them. The length of the CDR3 is 13 residues. Germline V gene sequence: CDR1 MNHNY, CDR2 SVGAGI (reference sequence). The CDR3 nucleotides read TGTGCCAGCAGTTACGGTCAGCTATCACCCCTCCACTTT. Encoded protein: CASSYGQLSPLHF.

The chain has TRBV5-1 and TRBJ1-4; D not resolved. Germline CDR1 SGHRS, CDR2 YFSETQ. Trimming shortened V by 0 bases and J by 3 bases, and 6 bases separated the two germline ends. This CDR3 spans 14 amino acids. The CDR3 protein is CASSLDPSNEKLFF. In DNA form, the CDR3 reads TGCGCCAGCAGCTTGGACCCCTCTAATGAAAAACTGTTTTTT.

This clonotype was found once. This chain uses TRBV19 with TRBJ2-5; D gene ambiguous. Trimming shortened V by 1 base and J by 5 bases, and 14 bases separated the two germline ends. Germline-derived CDR1 and CDR2 are LNHDA and SQIVND (reference sequence). CDR3 length: 15 amino acids. The CDR3 region is CASSIVGQAGETQYF. CDR3 in DNA: TGTGCCAGTAGTATAGTAGGCCAGGCTGGGGAGACCCAGTACTTC.

This clonotype was observed at least ten times. The rearrangement uses TRBV7-8 and TRBJ1-3, with TRBD1 as a possible D gene (5 bases). The CDR3 extends over 17 amino acids. Looked up from germline, CDR1 is SGHVS and CDR2 is FQNEAQ. The ends were cut back, 0 bases at V and 3 bases at J, with 15 bases in the middle. The CDR3 spells CASSLAQGGGGGNTIYF. The CDR3 coding sequence is TGTGCCAGCAGCTTAGCGCAGGGCGGGGGTGGTGGAAACACCATATATTTT.

The sample holds a few counts of this clonotype. The chain uses TRBV12-3 or TRBV12-4 and TRBJ1-1, with 8 bases lining up with TRBD1. V dropped 8 bases and J dropped 2; count of bases not matched to a gene: 7. The CDR3 runs 14 residues. The CDR3 protein is CASGGTGDNTEAFF. The CDR3 DNA reads as TGTGCCAGCGGGGGGACAGGTGACAACACTGAAGCTTTCTTT.

The chain recombines TRBV6-1 with TRBJ2-1; no reliable D call. The CDR3 totals 15 residues. Germline V gene sequence: CDR1 MNHNS, CDR2 SASEGT. Trimming removed 5 bases from V and 6 bases from J, with 17 bases in between. This chain's CDR3 is CASSKPVYSGNEQFF. The CDR3 DNA reads TGTGCCAGCAGTAAACCAGTGTATTCGGGCAATGAGCAGTTCTTC.

This clonotype has a handful of counts. The chain has TRBV12-3 or TRBV12-4 and TRBJ1-2; D gene unclear. The CDR3 sequence is 12 residues long. Trimming removed 3 bases at V and 8 bases at J, with 10 bases between. The CDR3 coding sequence is TGTGCCAGCAGTTTTACCCGGACGGGCTACACCTTC. Translating gives CASSFTRTGYTF.

V and J are TRBV20-1 and TRBJ2-5, with D unresolved. Germline assignment: CDR1 DFQATT and CDR2 SNEGSKA (reference sequence). V lost 0 bases to trimming and J lost 2 bases, with 10 bases between them. CDR3 length: 14 residues. CDR3 nucleotide sequence: TGCAGTGCTAGAGATTCCGCTTCTCAAGAGACCCAGTACTTC. It yields the protein CSARDSASQETQYF.

In its sample, this clonotype was seen a few times. The chain combines TRBV20-1 with TRBJ2-3; D is possibly TRBD2 (6 bases). Germline CDR1 and CDR2: DFQATT and SNEGSKA (reference sequence). The CDR3 spans 15 residues. The V gene lost 0 bases and the J gene lost 0 bases, with 10 bases spanning the gap. CDR3 residues: CSARDMGGSTDTQYF. As DNA, the CDR3 is TGCAGTGCTAGAGATATGGGGGGTAGCACAGATACGCAGTATTTT.

This clonotype was picked up a small number of times. The V gene is TRBV18, the J gene TRBJ2-7, with 7 bases identical to TRBD1. CDR3 length: 14 amino acids. Trimming removed 3 bases from V and 3 bases from J; junction bases left unmatched: 5. From germline, CDR1 is KGHSH and CDR2 LQKENI. CDR3 bases: TGTGCCAGCTCACCGAGGCAGGGGGTCTACGAGCAGTACGTC. Translated, it gives CASSPRQGVYEQYV.

This clonotype has only a few counts. The chain joins TRBV7-9 to TRBJ2-7; 7 bases are shared with TRBD1. Germline V gene sequence: CDR1 SEHNR, CDR2 FQNEAQ (reference sequence). V shed 1 base, J shed 4 bases, and the junction held 13 bases outside the gene matches. This CDR3 region has 17 residues. The CDR3 loop is CASSLGSYRGPGYEQYF. Here the CDR3 DNA reads TGTGCCAGCAGCTTAGGATCCTACAGGGGCCCGGGATACGAGCAGTACTTC.

Details on this clonotype: A much larger clone sits a single nucleotide away, making a read error possible. The rearrangement uses TRBV27 and TRBJ2-7, with 7 bases matching TRBD1. Germline V gives CDR1 MNHEY, CDR2 SMNVEV (reference sequence). V lost 6 bases and J lost 0; bases outside the gene matches: 2. The CDR3 length is 13 residues. CDR3 sequence (DNA): TGTGCCAGCAGATGGGACAGCTCCTACGAGCAGTACTTC. It is translated as CASRWDSSYEQYF.